Here is one TCR beta chain with its context. These data originate in a study of shared clonotypes between healthy human individuals. Assay: immunoSEQ multiplex PCR; the TCRdb copy retains only in-frame clones and omits some. This sample carries 2 million to 2.5 million clones, 85% to 95% of them seen once, and the ten largest clones take about 0.39%. CDR3 length equals 14 residues. The V and J ends lost 8 bases and 4 bases respectively, with 16 bases between them. Germline assignment: CDR1 MNHEY and CDR2 SMNVEV (reference sequence). The sequence was obtained from a man aged 18-30 years in good health. Some clones in this sample may be carry-over from other donors' samples. The J gene is TRBJ2-3, the V gene TRBV27; no reliable D call. The sequenced material came from naive CD4+ T cells from PBMCs. Subset: CD45RA+ positively selected. CDR3 in DNA: TGTGCCAGCCATAAAGGACCTCATCCAGATACGCAGTATTTT. This encodes CASHKGPHPDTQYF.